The rows below give T cell receptor beta chains drawn from one sample of a study of T-cell memory formation after mild COVID-19. TCRdb redid the calling of the 5' RACE reads with MiXCR, one entry per CDR3 protein. The data hold hundreds of thousands of distinct CDR3 sequences, with approximately 16% observed a single time. The sample taken for sequencing was PBMCs or a T cell subset sorted from them (not recorded which). These receptors originate from a man between 18 and 35 years old who had mild COVID-19 (a few samples of this study predate the infection). Cell type and time point are not known. Both conserved end residues are part of each CDR3. The D gene is left open where the match is weak. Expanded clones get a size class; other rows say once, few or many, or leave the size out.

CDR3 length	V gene	D gene	J gene	clone size	CDR3 protein	CDR3 DNA
13	TRBV20-1	.	TRBJ2-1	few	CSARGDRYNEQFF	TGCAGTGCTAGAGGCGACAGGTACAATGAGCAGTTCTTC
13	TRBV6-5	TRBD2	TRBJ2-1	few	CASSYGLGGEQFF	TGTGCCAGCAGTTACGGACTAGGAGGCGAGCAGTTCTTC
19	TRBV2	.	TRBJ1-5	few	CASSALAWTADYSNQPQHF	TGTGCCAGCAGTGCTTTGGCCTGGACAGCCGATTATAGCAATCAGCCCCAGCATTTT
15	TRBV5-4	TRBD1	TRBJ1-1	few	CASSLGQWGNTEAFF	TGTGCCAGCAGCCTGGGACAGTGGGGGAACACTGAAGCTTTCTTT
16	TRBV7-2	.	TRBJ2-3	.	CASSLGSRLTADTQYF	TGTGCCAGCAGCTTAGGCAGCCGCCTGACCGCAGATACGCAGTATTTT
15	TRBV6-2/TRBV6-3	TRBD1	TRBJ2-7	.	CASSSAGTGLYEQYF	TGTGCCAGCAGCTCCGCCGGGACAGGGTTGTACGAGCAGTACTTC
13	TRBV20-1	.	TRBJ1-1	.	CSATTDSYTEAFF	TGCAGTGCTACCACCGACAGCTACACTGAAGCTTTCTTT
15	TRBV3-1	TRBD1	TRBJ1-1	few	CASSPWTGGPIVAFF	TGTGCCAGCAGCCCCTGGACAGGGGGTCCTATAGTGGCTTTCTTT
16	TRBV7-6	.	TRBJ2-1	few	CASSLAVQGIYNEQFF	TGTGCCAGCAGCTTAGCCGTACAGGGAATCTACAATGAGCAGTTCTTC
18	TRBV6-4	TRBD2	TRBJ2-3	.	CASSDSTQTSGGTDTQYF	TGTGCCAGCAGTGACTCGACGCAAACTAGCGGGGGTACAGATACGCAGTATTTT
11	TRBV11-2	.	TRBJ2-1	.	CASTSRNEQFF	TGTGCCAGCACCTCTCGCAATGAGCAGTTCTTC
17	TRBV12-3/TRBV12-4	TRBD2	TRBJ2-3	.	CASSSSGTRLSTDTQYF	TGTGCCAGCAGTTCGTCCGGGACTAGGCTCTCCACAGATACGCAGTATTTT
13	TRBV9	.	TRBJ1-2	.	CASSVHDNYGYTF	TGTGCCAGCAGCGTTCATGATAACTATGGCTACACCTTC
14	TRBV11-2	.	TRBJ2-3	.	CASSFRLDANTQYF	TGTGCCAGCAGCTTCCGACTAGATGCTAATACGCAGTATTTT
14	TRBV30	.	TRBJ2-7	.	CAWSGGDFSYEQYF	TGTGCCTGGAGCGGCGGGGATTTCTCCTACGAGCAGTACTTC
14	TRBV4-1	.	TRBJ2-1	few	CASSQDHGHLGQFF	TGCGCCAGCAGCCAAGATCACGGCCACTTGGGGCAGTTCTTC
14	TRBV7-9	.	TRBJ1-6	few	CASSFGGLNSPLHF	TGTGCCAGCAGCTTTGGGGGGTTGAATTCACCCCTCCACTTT
13	TRBV20-1	TRBD1	TRBJ1-2	.	CSATQTGGYGYTF	TGCAGTGCTACCCAGACAGGGGGATATGGCTACACCTTC
14	TRBV2	.	TRBJ2-1	few	CASSEAGWGHEQFF	TGTGCCAGCAGTGAAGCCGGGTGGGGCCATGAGCAGTTCTTC
14	TRBV4-3	.	TRBJ1-6	many	CASSQEDYNSPLHF	TGCGCCAGCAGCCAAGAGGACTATAATTCACCCCTCCACTTT
17	TRBV23-1	.	TRBJ2-3	.	CASSRSSARVGNDTQYF	TGCGCCAGCAGTCGATCTTCGGCCCGGGTGGGGAATGATACGCAGTATTTT
17	TRBV28	.	TRBJ2-5	few	CASSLRGYRSIQETQYF	TGTGCCAGCAGTTTAAGGGGCTACAGGAGTATCCAAGAGACCCAGTACTTC
12	TRBV20-1	.	TRBJ1-1	few	CSARRANTEAFF	TGCAGTGCTAGAAGGGCAAACACTGAAGCTTTCTTT
14	TRBV20-1	.	TRBJ2-7	many	CSARSRGSSYEQYF	TGCAGTGCTAGAAGTAGGGGAAGCTCCTACGAGCAGTACTTC
15	TRBV9	TRBD1	TRBJ2-1	.	CASSTSGTGGGEQFF	TGTGCCAGCAGCACTTCCGGGACAGGGGGCGGTGAGCAGTTCTTC
14	TRBV29-1	.	TRBJ1-2	once	CSVEDIRTGYGYTF	TGCAGCGTTGAAGATATTAGGACTGGCTATGGCTACACCTTC
13	TRBV29-1	TRBD2	TRBJ2-3	many	CSASGGSTDTQYF	TGCAGCGCAAGCGGGGGTAGCACAGATACGCAGTATTTT
16	TRBV20-1	TRBD1	TRBJ1-2	few	CSARGRQGTLSYGYTF	TGCAGTGCTAGAGGCCGACAGGGAACTTTAAGCTATGGCTACACCTTC
12	TRBV20-1	.	TRBJ1-2	.	CSARAGGRGYTF	TGCAGTGCTAGGGCGGGGGGACGTGGCTACACCTTC
13	TRBV28	.	TRBJ1-1	few	CASRGTLNTEAFF	TGTGCCAGCAGGGGGACCTTGAACACTGAAGCTTTCTTT
16	TRBV20-1	TRBD1	TRBJ1-5	few	CSAKQGGRLSNQPQHF	TGCAGTGCTAAACAGGGGGGACGGCTTAGCAATCAGCCCCAGCATTTT
13	TRBV4-3	.	TRBJ1-6	.	CASSPQARSPLHF	TGCGCCAGCAGCCCACAGGCGCGATCACCCCTCCACTTT
13	TRBV7-2	.	TRBJ2-5	.	CASSQQGSSTQYF	TGTGCCAGCAGCCAGCAGGGCTCCTCGACCCAGTACTTC